The rows below give T cell receptor beta chains drawn from one sample of a study of cytomegalovirus exposure and HLA in healthy donors. Some clones are missing from TCRdb's copy, which holds only in-frame ones; the method was immunoSEQ multiplex PCR. In the table there are 120,000 to 150,000 clones, around a tenth of which are singletons. The sequenced sample consisted of PBMCs. Receptors originate from a male donor in good health and CMV-seronegative. Each CDR3 is given with its conserved first and last residue. The D gene is left open where the match is weak. Clone size is given for some rows only: seen once, a few or many times, or a class if the clone is expanded.

TRBV6-1	TRBJ1-5	TRBD1	few	CASSVDRASNQPQHF	TGTGCCAGCAGTGTGGACAGGGCCAGCAATCAGCCCCAGCATTTT
TRBV6-5	TRBJ1-2	-	-	CASSYSRGTHGYTF	TGTGCCAGCAGTTACTCACGAGGGACTCACGGCTACACCTTC
TRBV5-1	TRBJ1-1	-	-	CASSLFGMNTEAFF	TGCGCCAGCAGCTTGTTCGGGATGAACACTGAAGCTTTCTTT
TRBV2	TRBJ1-2	-	-	CASTTSVTGGYTF	TGTGCCAGCACGACCTCCGTCACGGGTGGCTACACCTTC
TRBV28	TRBJ2-5	TRBD2	few	CASSLRAAGGRGTQYF	TGTGCCAGCAGTTTGAGGGCCGCGGGGGGGCGGGGGACCCAGTACTTC
TRBV7-9	TRBJ1-1	-	-	CASTQIRNTEAFF	TGTGCCAGCACCCAAATCAGGAACACTGAAGCTTTCTTT
TRBV5-1	TRBJ2-7	-	-	CASSLGPAGGYNEQYF	TGCGCCAGCAGCTTGGGGCCCGCAGGTGGGTACAACGAGCAGTACTTC
TRBV19	TRBJ1-5	-	-	CASSIGAGNQPQHF	TGTGCCAGTAGTATTGGAGCGGGGAATCAGCCCCAGCATTTT
TRBV27	TRBJ2-3	-	-	CASSTRGALSTDTQYF	TGTGCCAGCAGTACTCGCGGGGCATTAAGCACAGATACGCAGTATTTT
TRBV19	TRBJ2-7	-	-	CASSIARGDSEQYF	TGTGCCAGTAGTATCGCCCGCGGAGACAGCGAGCAGTACTTC
TRBV9	TRBJ1-1	TRBD1	few	CASRDGQGVEVFF	TGTGCCAGCAGGGATGGACAGGGGGTCGAGGTTTTCTTT
TRBV27	TRBJ2-7	-	-	CASSSSTGPSYEQYF	TGTGCCAGCAGTTCGTCCACAGGGCCCTCCTACGAGCAGTACTTC
TRBV6-5	TRBJ2-5	-	few	CASTRGGQGWETQYF	TGTGCCAGCACCCGGGGGGGACAGGGTTGGGAGACCCAGTACTTC